This is a list of T cell receptor beta chains from one sample in a study of cytomegalovirus exposure and HLA in healthy donors. Clones were read by immunoSEQ multiplex PCR, and TCRdb kept only the in-frame ones, dropping some. The top ten clones hold 0.71% of a sample with 200,000 to 250,000 clones, approximately 88% of them seen once. Sequenced material: PBMCs. The receptor set was obtained from a boy between 2 and 15 years old in good health and CMV-seronegative. The CDR3 runs from the conserved cysteine through the conserved F or W. The D gene is left open where the match is weak. Where a row states a size, it is once, few, many or the class of an expanded clone; other rows omit it.

>-|TRBD2|TRBJ2-7|TRBV2
TGTGCCAGCAGGGATTGGACTAGCGGGAGGATCAACGAGCAGTACTTC
CASRDWTSGRINEQYF
>few|-|TRBJ1-6|TRBV19
TGTGCCAGTAGTACCCAGGGAAAGTCACCCCTCCACTTT
CASSTQGKSPLHF
>-|-|TRBJ1-2|TRBV12-5
TGTGCTAGTGGCGTCAGACAGGGCTACACCTTC
CASGVRQGYTF
>once|TRBD1|TRBJ2-7|TRBV11-1
TGTGCCACCTATCGGAGACAGGGGGATGGCGAGCAGTACTTC
CATYRRQGDGEQYF
>-|TRBD2|TRBJ2-7|TRBV19
TGTGCCAGTAGTATCAGCTCTAGCGGGAGGCTTTACGAGCAGTACTTC
CASSISSSGRLYEQYF
>-|-|TRBJ1-1|TRBV7-9
TGTGCCAGCAGCTTCCGGCAGGGGCTCATGAACACTGAAGCTTTCTTT
CASSFRQGLMNTEAFF
>-|-|TRBJ2-5|TRBV5-1
TGCGCCAGCAGCTTGGCAACAAAAGAGACCCAGTACTTC
CASSLATKETQYF
>-|-|TRBJ2-5|TRBV11-2
TGTGCCAGCAGCTTAGGGCACGGAGCAACCCAGTACTTC
CASSLGHGATQYF
>few|-|TRBJ1-1|TRBV30
TGTGCCTGGAGAGATACAACAGTCATGAACACTGAAGCTTTCTTT
CAWRDTTVMNTEAFF
>-|-|TRBJ2-2|TRBV6-5
TGTGCCAGCAGCCCCCGACCTACTAGCCCCGGGGAGCTGTTTTTT
CASSPRPTSPGELFF
>-|TRBD1|TRBJ2-5|TRBV6-4
TGTGCCAGCAGTGACCAACCGGGACAGGGGGCAGAGACCCAGTACTTC
CASSDQPGQGAETQYF